Reported below is one TCR beta chain. The protocol was immunoSEQ multiplex PCR, while the TCRdb copy is restricted to in-frame clones and leaves out a portion. Of about 84,000 clones in the sample, more than 70% are singletons; the top ten hold under 6.5%. The sample is drawn from a study of cytotoxic CD8 clonotypes in ibrutinib-treated CLL. Study at large: Samples yielded averages of around 280,000 productive templates and over 90,000 productive rearrangements.

CDR1 and CDR2 (germline): MNHEY, SMNVEV (reference sequence). Trimming stripped 6 bases from V and 2 bases from J, with 15 bases between. This CDR3 is 15 amino acids long. This material consisted of PBMCs, taken before ibrutinib treatment. The clonotype comes from a human donor with chronic lymphocytic leukemia. The V gene is TRBV27, the J gene TRBJ2-3, with a weak D call TRBD1 (6 bases). Here the CDR3 DNA reads TGTGCCAGCAGGCTGAGGGGGACGATCACAGATACGCAGTATTTT. Translation gives CASRLRGTITDTQYF.